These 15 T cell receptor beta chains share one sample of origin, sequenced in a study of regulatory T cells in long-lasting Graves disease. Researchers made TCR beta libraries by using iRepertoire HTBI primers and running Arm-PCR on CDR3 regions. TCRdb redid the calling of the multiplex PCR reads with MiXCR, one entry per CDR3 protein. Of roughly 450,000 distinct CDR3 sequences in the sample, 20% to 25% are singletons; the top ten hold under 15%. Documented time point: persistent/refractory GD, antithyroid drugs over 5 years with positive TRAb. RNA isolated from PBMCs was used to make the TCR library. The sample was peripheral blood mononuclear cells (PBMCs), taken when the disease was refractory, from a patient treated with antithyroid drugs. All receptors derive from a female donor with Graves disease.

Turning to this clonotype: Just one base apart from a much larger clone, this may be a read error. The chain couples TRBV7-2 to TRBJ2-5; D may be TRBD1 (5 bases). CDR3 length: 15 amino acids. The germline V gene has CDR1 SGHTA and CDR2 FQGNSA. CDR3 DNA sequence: TGTGCCAGCAGCTTAGCCGGACACAGAAAAGAGACCCGGTACTTC. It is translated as CASSLAGHRKETRYF.

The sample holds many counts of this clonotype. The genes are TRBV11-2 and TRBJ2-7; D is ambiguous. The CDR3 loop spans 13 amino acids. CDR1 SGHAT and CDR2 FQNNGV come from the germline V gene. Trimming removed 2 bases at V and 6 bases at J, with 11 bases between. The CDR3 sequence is CASSLSLAGEQYF. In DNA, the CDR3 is TGTGCCAGCAGCTTAAGCTTGGCTGGCGAGCAGTACTTC.

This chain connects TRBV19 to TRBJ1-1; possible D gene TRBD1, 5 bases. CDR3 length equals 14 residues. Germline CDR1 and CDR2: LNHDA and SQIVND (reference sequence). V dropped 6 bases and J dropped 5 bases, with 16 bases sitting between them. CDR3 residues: CASSQLESGTEAFF. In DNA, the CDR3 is TGTGCCAGTAGCCAGCTCGAATCAGGGACTGAAGCTTTCTTT.

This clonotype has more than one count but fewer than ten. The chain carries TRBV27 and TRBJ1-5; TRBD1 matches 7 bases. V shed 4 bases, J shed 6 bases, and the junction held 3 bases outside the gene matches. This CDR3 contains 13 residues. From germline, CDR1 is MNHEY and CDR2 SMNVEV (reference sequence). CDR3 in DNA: TGTGCCAGCAGTTCGGCAGGGGGTCAGCCCCAGCATTTT. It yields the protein CASSSAGGQPQHF.

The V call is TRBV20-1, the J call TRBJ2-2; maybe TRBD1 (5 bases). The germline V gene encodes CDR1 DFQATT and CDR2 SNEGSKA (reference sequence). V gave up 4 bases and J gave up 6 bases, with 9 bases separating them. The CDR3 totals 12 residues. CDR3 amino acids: CSAKGRPGELFF. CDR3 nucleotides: TGCAGTGCTAAGGGGCGCCCCGGGGAGCTGTTTTTT.

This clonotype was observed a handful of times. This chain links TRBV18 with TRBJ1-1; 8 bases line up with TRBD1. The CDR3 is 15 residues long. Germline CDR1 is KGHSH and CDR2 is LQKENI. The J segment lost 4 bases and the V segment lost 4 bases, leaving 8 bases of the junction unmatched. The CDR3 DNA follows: TGTGCCAGCTCACGAGGACAGGGTGGGAGCACTGAAGCTTTCTTT. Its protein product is CASSRGQGGSTEAFF.

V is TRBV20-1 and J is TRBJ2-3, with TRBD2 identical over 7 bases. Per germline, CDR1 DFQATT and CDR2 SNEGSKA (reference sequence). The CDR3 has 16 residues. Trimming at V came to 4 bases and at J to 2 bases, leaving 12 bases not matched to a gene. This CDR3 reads CSANGRDYSNTDTQYF. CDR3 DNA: TGCAGTGCTAACGGACGGGACTACTCGAACACAGATACGCAGTATTTT.

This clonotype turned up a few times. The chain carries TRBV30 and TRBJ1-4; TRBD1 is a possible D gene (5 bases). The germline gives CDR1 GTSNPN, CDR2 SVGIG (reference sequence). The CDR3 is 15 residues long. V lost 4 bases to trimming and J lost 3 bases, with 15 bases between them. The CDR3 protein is CAWTPRRGANEKLFF. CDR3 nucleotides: TGTGCCTGGACCCCTCGGAGGGGAGCTAATGAAAAACTGTTTTTT.

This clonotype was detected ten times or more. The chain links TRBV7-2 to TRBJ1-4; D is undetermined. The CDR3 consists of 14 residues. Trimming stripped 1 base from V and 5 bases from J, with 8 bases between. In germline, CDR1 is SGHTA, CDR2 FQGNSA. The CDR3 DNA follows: TGTGCCAGCAGCTTAGGCAGGAGAAATGAAAAACTGTTTTTT. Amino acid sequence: CASSLGRRNEKLFF.

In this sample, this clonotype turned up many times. The CDR3: CASSSRGFAVSAFF. In DNA, the CDR3 is TGTGCCAGCAGCTCCAGGGGATTCGCCGTTTCGGCTTTCTTT. This chain joins TRBV11-1 and TRBJ1-1, with D possibly matching TRBD1 (6 bases). The CDR3 extends over 14 amino acids. CDR1 and CDR2 (germline): SGHAT, FQDESV (reference sequence). Trimming stripped 4 bases from V and 11 bases from J, with 20 bases between.

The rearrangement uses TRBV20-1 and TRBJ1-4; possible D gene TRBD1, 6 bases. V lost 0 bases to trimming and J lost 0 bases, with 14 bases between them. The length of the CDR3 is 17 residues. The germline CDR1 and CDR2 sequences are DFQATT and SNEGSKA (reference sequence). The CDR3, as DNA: TGCAGTGCTAGAGAGACAGGAACCGGTTCAACTAATGAAAAACTGTTTTTT. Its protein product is CSARETGTGSTNEKLFF.

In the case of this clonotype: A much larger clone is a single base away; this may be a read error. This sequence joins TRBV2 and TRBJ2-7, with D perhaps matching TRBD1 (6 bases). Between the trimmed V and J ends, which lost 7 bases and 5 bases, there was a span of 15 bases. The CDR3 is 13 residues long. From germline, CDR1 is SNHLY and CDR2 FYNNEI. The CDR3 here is CASNIGPGDEQYF. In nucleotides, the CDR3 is TGTGCCAGCAACATAGGCCCAGGGGACGAGCAGTACTTC.

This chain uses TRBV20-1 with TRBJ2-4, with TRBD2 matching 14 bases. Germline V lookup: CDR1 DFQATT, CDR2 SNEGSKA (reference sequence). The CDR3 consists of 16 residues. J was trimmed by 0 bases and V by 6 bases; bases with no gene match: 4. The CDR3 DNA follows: TGCAGTGCCGGGACTAGCGGGAGAGTAGCCAAAAACATTCAGTACTTC. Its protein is CSAGTSGRVAKNIQYF.

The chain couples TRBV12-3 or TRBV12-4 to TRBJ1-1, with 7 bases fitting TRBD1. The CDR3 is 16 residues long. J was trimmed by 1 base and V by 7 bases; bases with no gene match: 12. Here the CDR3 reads CASTRGQLVRNTEAFF. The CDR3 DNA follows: TGTGCCAGCACCCGGGGACAGTTGGTTCGGAACACTGAAGCTTTCTTT.

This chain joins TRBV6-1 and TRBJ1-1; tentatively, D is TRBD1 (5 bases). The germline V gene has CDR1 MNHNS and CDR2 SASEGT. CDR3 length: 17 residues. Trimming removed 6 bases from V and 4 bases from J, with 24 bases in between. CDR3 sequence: CASSIPTGTRVGTEAFF. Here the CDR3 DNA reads TGTGCCAGCAGCATACCTACAGGAACGAGGGTGGGCACTGAAGCTTTCTTT.